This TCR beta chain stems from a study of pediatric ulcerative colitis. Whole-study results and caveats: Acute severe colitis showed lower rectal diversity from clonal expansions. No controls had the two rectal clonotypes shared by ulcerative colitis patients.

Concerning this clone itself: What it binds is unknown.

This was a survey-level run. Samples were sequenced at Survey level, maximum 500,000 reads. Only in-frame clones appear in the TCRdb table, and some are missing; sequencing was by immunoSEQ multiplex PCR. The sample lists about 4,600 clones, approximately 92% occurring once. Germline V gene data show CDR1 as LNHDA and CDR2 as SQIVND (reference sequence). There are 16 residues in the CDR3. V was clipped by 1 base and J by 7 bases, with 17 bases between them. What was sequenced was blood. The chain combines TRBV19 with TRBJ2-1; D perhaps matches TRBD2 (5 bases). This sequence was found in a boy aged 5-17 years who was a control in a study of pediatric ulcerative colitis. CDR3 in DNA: TGTGCCAGTAGTATAGGCCGGGTCTCAAGAGGGAATGAGCAGTTCTTC. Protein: CASSIGRVSRGNEQFF.